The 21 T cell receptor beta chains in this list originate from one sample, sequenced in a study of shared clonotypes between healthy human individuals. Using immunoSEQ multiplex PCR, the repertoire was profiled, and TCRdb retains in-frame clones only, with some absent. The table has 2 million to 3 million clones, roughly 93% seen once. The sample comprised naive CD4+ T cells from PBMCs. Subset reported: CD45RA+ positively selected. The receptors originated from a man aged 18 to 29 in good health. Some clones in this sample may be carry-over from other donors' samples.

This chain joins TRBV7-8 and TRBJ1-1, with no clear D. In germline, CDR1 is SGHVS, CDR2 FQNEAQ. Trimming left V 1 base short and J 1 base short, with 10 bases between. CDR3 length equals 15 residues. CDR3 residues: CASSLVEGPNTEAFF. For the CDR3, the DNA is TGTGCCAGCAGCTTAGTTGAAGGCCCGAACACTGAAGCTTTCTTT.

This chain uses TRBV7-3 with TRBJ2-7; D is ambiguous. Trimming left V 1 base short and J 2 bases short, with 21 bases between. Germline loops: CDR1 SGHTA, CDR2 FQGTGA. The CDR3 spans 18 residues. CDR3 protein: CASSLIPISTESTYEQYF. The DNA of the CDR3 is TGTGCCAGCAGCTTAATTCCTATTTCGACGGAGTCGACCTACGAGCAGTACTTC.

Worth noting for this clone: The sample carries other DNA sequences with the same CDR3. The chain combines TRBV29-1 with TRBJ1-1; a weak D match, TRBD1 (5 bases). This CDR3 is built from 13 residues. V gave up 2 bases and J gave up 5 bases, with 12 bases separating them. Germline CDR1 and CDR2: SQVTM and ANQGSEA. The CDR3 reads CSVEKTGGTEAFF. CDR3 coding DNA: TGCAGCGTTGAAAAAACTGGGGGGACTGAAGCTTTCTTT.

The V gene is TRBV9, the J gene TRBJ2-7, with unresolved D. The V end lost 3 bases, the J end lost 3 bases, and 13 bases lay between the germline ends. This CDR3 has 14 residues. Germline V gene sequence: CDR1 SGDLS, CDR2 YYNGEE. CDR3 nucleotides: TGTGCCAGCAGCGCCACGGGTCTGGTCTACGAGCAGTACTTC. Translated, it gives CASSATGLVYEQYF.

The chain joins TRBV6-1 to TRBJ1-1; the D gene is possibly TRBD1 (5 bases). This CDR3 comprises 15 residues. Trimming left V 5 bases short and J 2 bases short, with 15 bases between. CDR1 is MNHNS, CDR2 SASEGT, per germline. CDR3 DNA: TGTGCCAGCAGTCCCCCCGGGGCGGACAACACTGAAGCTTTCTTT. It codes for CASSPPGADNTEAFF.

For the CDR3, the DNA is TGTGCCAGTAGTCAGACTAGCGGGCCCTACAATGAGCAGTTCTTC. It is translated as CASSQTSGPYNEQFF. This sequence joins TRBV19 and TRBJ2-1, with 10 bases identical to TRBD2. Germline V gives CDR1 LNHDA, CDR2 SQIVND (reference sequence). The CDR3 covers 15 residues. V lost 5 bases and J lost 2; bases outside the gene matches: 3.

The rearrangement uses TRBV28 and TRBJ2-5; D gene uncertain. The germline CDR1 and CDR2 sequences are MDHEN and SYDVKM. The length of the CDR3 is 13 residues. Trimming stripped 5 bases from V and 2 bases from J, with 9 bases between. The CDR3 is CASSRPRQETQYF. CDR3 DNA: TGTGCCAGCAGTCGACCCCGACAAGAGACCCAGTACTTC. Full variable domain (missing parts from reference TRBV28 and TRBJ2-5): DVKVTQSSRYLVKRTGEKVFLECVQDMDHENMFWYRQDPGLGLRLIYFSYDVKMKEKGDIPEGYSVSREKKERFSLILESASTNQTSMYLCASSRPRQETQYFGPGTRLLVL.

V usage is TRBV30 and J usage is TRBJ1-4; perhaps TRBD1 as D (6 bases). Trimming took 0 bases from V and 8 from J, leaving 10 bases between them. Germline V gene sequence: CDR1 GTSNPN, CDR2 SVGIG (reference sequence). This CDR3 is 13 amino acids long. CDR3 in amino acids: CAWSVDRPEKLFF. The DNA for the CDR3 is TGTGCCTGGAGTGTAGACAGGCCCGAAAAACTGTTTTTT.

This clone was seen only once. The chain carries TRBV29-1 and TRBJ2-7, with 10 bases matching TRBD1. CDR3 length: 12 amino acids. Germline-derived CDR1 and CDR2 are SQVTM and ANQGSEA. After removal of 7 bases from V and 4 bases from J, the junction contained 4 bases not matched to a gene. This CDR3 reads CSAKGQGYEQYF. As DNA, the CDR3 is TGCAGCGCAAAGGGACAGGGGTACGAGCAGTACTTC.

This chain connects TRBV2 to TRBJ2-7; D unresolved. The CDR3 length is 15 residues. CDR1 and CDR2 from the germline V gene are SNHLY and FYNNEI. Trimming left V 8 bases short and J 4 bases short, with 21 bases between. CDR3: CASAALGRRFYEQYF. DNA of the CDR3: TGTGCCAGCGCCGCCTTGGGCAGGAGATTTTACGAGCAGTACTTC.

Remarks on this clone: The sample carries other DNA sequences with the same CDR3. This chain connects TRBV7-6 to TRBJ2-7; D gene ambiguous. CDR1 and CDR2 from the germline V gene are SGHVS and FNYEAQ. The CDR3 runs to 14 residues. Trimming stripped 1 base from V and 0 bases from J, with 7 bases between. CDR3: CASSLEDGSYEQYF. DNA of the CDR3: TGTGCCAGCAGCTTAGAGGACGGCTCCTACGAGCAGTACTTC.

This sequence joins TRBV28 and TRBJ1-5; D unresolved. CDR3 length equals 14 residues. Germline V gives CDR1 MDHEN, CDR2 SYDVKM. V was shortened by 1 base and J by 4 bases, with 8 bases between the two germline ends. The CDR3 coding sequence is TGTGCCAGCAGTTTATCGGCTTTTAATCAGCCCCAGCATTTT. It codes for CASSLSAFNQPQHF.

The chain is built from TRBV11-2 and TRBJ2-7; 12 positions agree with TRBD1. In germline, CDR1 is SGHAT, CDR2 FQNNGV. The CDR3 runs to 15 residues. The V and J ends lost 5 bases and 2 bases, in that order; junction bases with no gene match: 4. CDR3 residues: CASSGGQGAAYEQYF. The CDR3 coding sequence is TGTGCCAGCAGCGGGGGACAGGGGGCGGCCTACGAGCAGTACTTC.

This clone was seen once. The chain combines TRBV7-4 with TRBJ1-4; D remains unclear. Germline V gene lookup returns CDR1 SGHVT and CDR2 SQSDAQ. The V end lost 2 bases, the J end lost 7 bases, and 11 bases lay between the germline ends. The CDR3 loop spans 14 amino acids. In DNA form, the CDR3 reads TGTGCCAGCAGCTTATTCCACCGCTCTGAAAAACTGTTTTTT. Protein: CASSLFHRSEKLFF. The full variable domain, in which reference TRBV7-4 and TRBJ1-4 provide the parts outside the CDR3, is GAGVSQSPRYKVAKRGRDVALRCDSISGHVTLYWYRQTLGQGSEVLTYSQSDAQRDKSGRPSGRFSAERPERSVSTLKIQRTEQGDSAVYLCASSLFHRSEKLFFGSGTQLSVL.

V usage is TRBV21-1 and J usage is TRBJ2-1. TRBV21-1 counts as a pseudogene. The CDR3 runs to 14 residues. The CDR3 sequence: CASSKGLWTRGQFF. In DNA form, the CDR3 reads TGTGCCAGCAGCAAAGGACTGTGGACCAGAGGGCAGTTCTTC.

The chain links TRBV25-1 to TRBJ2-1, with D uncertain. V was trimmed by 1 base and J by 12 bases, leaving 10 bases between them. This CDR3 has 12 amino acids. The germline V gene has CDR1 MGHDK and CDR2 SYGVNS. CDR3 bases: TGTGCCAGCAGTGAATTAGTCTCCCCGCAGTTCTTC. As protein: CASSELVSPQFF.

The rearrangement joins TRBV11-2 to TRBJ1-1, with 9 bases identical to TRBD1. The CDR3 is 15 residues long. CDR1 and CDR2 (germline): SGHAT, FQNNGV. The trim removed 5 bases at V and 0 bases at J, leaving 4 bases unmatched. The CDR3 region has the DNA TGTGCCAGCAGCACCCGGACAGGGGTGAACACTGAAGCTTTCTTT. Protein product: CASSTRTGVNTEAFF.

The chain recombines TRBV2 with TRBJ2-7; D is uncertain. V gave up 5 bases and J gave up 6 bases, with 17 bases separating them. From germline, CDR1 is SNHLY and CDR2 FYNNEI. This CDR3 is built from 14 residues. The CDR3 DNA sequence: TGTGCCAGCAGTCGTAATGGATTGACGGGCGAGCAGTACTTC. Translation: CASSRNGLTGEQYF.

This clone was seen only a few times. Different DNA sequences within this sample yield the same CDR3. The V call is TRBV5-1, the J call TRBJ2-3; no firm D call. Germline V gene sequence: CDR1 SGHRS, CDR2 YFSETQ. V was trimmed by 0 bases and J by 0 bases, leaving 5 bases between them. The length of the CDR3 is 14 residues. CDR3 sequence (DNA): TGCGCCAGCAGCTTGGGACTGAGCACAGATACGCAGTATTTT. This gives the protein CASSLGLSTDTQYF.

The CDR3: CASSPRLAGNRRDEQYF. The CDR3 DNA reads TGTGCCAGCAGTCCCCGGCTAGCGGGGAACCGGCGAGACGAGCAGTACTTC. V usage is TRBV27 and J usage is TRBJ2-7; 9 nucleotides line up with TRBD2. V lost 5 bases to trimming and J lost 5 bases; unmatched junction nucleotides: 16. The CDR3 runs to 17 residues. Germline V gene data show CDR1 as MNHEY and CDR2 as SMNVEV (reference sequence).

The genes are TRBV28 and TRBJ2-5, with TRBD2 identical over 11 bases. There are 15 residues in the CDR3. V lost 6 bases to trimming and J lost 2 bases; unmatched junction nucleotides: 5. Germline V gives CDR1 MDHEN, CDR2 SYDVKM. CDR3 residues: CASRGGLAEQETQYF. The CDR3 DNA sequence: TGTGCCAGCAGGGGGGGACTAGCGGAACAAGAGACCCAGTACTTC.